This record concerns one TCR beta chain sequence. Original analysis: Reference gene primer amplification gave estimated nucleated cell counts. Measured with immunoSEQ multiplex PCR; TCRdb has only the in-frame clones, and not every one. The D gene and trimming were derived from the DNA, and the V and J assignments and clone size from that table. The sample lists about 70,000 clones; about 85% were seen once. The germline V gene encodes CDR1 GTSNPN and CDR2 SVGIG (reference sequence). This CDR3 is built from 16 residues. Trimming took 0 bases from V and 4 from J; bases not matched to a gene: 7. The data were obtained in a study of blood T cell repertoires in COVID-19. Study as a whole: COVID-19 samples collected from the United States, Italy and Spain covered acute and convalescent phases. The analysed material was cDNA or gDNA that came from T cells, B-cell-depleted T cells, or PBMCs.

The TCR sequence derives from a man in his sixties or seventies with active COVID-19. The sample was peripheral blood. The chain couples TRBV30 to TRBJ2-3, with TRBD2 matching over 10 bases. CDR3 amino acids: CAWSVGASGSADTQYF. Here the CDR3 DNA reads TGTGCCTGGAGTGTAGGGGCTAGCGGGAGTGCAGATACGCAGTATTTT.